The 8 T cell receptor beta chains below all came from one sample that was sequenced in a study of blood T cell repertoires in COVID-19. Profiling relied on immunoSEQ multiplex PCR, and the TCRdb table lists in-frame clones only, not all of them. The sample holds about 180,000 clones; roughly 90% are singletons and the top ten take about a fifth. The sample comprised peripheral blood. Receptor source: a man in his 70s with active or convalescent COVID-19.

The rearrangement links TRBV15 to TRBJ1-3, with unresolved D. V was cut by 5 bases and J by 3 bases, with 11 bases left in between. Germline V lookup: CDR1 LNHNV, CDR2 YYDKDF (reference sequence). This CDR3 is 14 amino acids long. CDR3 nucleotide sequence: TGTGCCACCAGCGAAGGAACGGGTGGAAACACCATATATTTT. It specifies CATSEGTGGNTIYF.

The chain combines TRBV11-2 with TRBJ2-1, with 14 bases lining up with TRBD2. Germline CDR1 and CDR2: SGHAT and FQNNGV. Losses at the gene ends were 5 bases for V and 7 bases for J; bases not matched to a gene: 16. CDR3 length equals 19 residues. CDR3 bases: TGTGCCAGCAGCCCCGAGAGCAGACTAGCGGGAGGGCCGGGAAATGAGCAGTTCTTC. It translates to CASSPESRLAGGPGNEQFF.

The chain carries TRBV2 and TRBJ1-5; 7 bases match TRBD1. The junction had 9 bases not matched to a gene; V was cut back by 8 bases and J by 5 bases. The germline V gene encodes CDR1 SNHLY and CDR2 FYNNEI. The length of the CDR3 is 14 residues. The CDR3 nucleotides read TGTGCCAGCGGGGGACAGTCCGTGGATCAGCCCCAGCATTTT. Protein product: CASGGQSVDQPQHF.

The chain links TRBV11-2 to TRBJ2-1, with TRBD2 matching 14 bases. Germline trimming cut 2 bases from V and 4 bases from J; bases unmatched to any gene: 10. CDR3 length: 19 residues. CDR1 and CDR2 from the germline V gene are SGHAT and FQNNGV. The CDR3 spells CASSLSGLAGGPKYNEQFF. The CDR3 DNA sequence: TGTGCCAGCAGCTTATCCGGACTAGCGGGGGGCCCAAAATACAATGAGCAGTTCTTC.

The DNA for the CDR3 is TGTCTAGCTAGCTCCTACAATGAGCAGTTCTTC. It codes for CLASSYNEQFF. The rearrangement joins TRBV30 to TRBJ2-1, with a weak D call TRBD2 (5 bases). The CDR3 consists of 11 residues. CDR1 is GTSNPN and CDR2 is SVGIG in the germline V gene (reference sequence). The variable domain in full, completed from reference TRBV30 and TRBJ2-1, reads SQTIHQWPATLVQPVGSPLSLECTVEGTSNPNLYWYRQAAGRGLQLLFYSVGIGQISSEVPQNLSASRPQDRQFILSSKKLLLSDSGFYLCLASSYNEQFFGPGTRLTVL.

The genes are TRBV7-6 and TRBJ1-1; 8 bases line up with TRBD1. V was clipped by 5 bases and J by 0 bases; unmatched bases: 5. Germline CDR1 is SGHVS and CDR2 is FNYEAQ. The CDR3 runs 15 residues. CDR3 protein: CASSPRQGMNTEAFF. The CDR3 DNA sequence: TGTGCCAGCAGCCCGAGACAGGGGATGAACACTGAAGCTTTCTTT.

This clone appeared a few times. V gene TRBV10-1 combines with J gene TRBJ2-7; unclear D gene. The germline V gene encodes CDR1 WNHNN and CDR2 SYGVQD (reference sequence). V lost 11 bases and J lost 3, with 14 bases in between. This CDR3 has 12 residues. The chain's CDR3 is CAFYNNDYEQYF. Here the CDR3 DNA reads TGCGCCTTTTACAACAACGACTACGAGCAGTACTTC.

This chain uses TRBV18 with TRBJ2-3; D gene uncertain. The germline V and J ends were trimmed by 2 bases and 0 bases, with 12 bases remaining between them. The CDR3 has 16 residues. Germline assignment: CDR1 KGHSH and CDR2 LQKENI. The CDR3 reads CASSPSQAASTDTQYF. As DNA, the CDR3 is TGTGCCAGCTCACCATCCCAAGCTGCCAGCACAGATACGCAGTATTTT.